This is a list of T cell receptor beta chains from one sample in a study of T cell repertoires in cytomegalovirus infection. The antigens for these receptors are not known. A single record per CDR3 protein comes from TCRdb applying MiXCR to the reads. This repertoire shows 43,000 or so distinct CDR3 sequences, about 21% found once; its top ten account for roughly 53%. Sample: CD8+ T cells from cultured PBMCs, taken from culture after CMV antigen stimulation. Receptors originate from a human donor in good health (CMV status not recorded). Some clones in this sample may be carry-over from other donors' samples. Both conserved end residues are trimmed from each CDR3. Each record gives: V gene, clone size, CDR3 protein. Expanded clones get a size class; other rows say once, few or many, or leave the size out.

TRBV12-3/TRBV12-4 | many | ASTFGTGDYT
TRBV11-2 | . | ASSLGPSSYNEQF
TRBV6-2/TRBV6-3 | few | ASRAPGTSIQTQY
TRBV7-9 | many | ASEGRTFSTDTQY
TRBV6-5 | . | ASTPGSWAADHYEQY
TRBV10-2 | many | ASSESSKSPLH
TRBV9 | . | TSSVGGGINEAF
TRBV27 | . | ATRGGSYTGELF
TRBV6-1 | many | ASSEGALQPYEQY
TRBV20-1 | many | SARDTYEQY
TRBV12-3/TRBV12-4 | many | ASSQGSGELF
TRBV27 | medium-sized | ASSLSGTSDPSDEQY
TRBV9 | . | ASSVGQVGIYEQY
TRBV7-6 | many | ASSRTVAGELF
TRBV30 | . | AWGTGGSQPQH
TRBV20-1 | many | SARPGAAMNTEAF
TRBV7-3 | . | ASSHRTETGSSYEQY
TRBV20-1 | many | SASATGTVLPLNYEQY
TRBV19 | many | ASSMGVILAQH
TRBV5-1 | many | ASSFGLAGGLTNNEQF
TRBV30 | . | AWSIISTDTQY
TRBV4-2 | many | ASSQDGTPRGNQPQH
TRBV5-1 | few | ASSSEDRSYNEQF
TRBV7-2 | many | ASSNGSREWGQETQY